A single sample gave rise to the 24 T cell receptor beta chains below, sequenced in a study of T cells in Graves' hyperthyroidism and ophthalmopathy. TCR beta CDR3 region amplification was performed from RNA transcripts. The TCR CDR3 first-round RT-PCR relied on the HTBI primer set. Each CDR3 protein is one row after TCRdb ran MiXCR on the multiplex PCR reads. The sample consists of about 400,000 distinct CDR3 sequences, about 15% of them appearing once. Sequences were obtained from blood. The receptor source for this set is a woman aged 30 to 39 with Graves' hyperthyroidism.

This clonotype has ten or more counts. The chain combines TRBV3-1 with TRBJ2-2; 9 bases map to TRBD2. This CDR3 contains 15 residues. The V and J ends lost 3 bases and 6 bases, in that order; junction bases with no gene match: 5. CDR1 LGHDT and CDR2 YNNKEL come from the germline V gene (reference sequence). CDR3 in DNA: TGTGCCAGCAGCCAGGCAGGACTAGCGCCCGGGGAGCTGTTTTTT. It is translated as CASSQAGLAPGELFF.

This clonotype was picked up many times. This sequence joins TRBV3-1 and TRBJ2-1; D not resolved. The CDR3 has 17 amino acids. Trimming stripped 1 base from V and 7 bases from J, with 20 bases between. Germline CDR1 LGHDT, CDR2 YNNKEL (reference sequence). CDR3 in DNA: TGTGCCAGCAGCCAAGGGAATGGCGTGTTCCCGGGTAATGAGCAGTTCTTC. This sequence encodes CASSQGNGVFPGNEQFF.

This clonotype was recorded at least ten times. This sequence joins TRBV28 and TRBJ1-2; the D gene is possibly TRBD1 (5 bases). Germline V gene lookup returns CDR1 MDHEN and CDR2 SYDVKM. V was clipped by 7 bases and J by 0 bases, with 18 bases between them. This CDR3 has 16 residues. Written as DNA, the CDR3 is TGTGCCAGCACTTCTATAGGGGTCATAGCTAACTATGGCTACACCTTC. It is translated as CASTSIGVIANYGYTF.

The chain joins TRBV6-1 to TRBJ2-1; 13 nucleotides agree with TRBD2. Germline values: CDR1 MNHNS, CDR2 SASEGT. The CDR3 loop spans 20 amino acids. With 2 bases clipped from V and 2 bases from J, the junction kept 12 bases outside the gene matches. The CDR3 region is CASSERGTSGNRSPYNEQFF. CDR3 coding DNA: TGTGCCAGCAGTGAACGGGGGACTAGCGGGAATCGATCCCCCTACAATGAGCAGTTCTTC.

The chain employs TRBV9 and TRBJ2-7; perhaps TRBD2 as D (6 bases). The CDR3 sequence is 15 residues long. Trimming took off 2 bases at V and 2 bases at J, with 14 bases between the two ends. The germline gives CDR1 SGDLS, CDR2 YYNGEE. This chain's CDR3 is CASSVEPAGTYEQYF. Written as DNA, the CDR3 is TGTGCCAGCAGCGTTGAGCCAGCGGGTACCTACGAGCAGTACTTC. Looking up the rest from reference TRBV9 and TRBJ2-7 gives the full variable domain: DSGVTQTPKHLITATGQRVTLRCSPRSGDLSVYWYQQSLDQGLQFLIQYYNGEERAKGNILERFSAQQFPDLHSELNLSSLELGDSALYFCASSVEPAGTYEQYFGPGTRLTVT.

The sample holds a few counts of this clonotype. The chain carries TRBV5-1 and TRBJ2-1, with 9 bases that match TRBD1. The V segment lost 7 bases and the J segment 2 bases; nucleotides outside the gene matches: 4. The CDR3 loop spans 14 amino acids. Germline CDR1 and CDR2: SGHRS and YFSETQ. CDR3: CASGTGGAYNEQFF. CDR3 nucleotides: TGCGCCAGCGGTACAGGGGGCGCCTACAATGAGCAGTTCTTC.

CDR3 in DNA: TGTGCCAGCAGCCCTCTGGGGGGGGCCTCCTCCGGAAACACCATATATTTT. Amino acids: CASSPLGGASSGNTIYF. The chain is built from TRBV14 and TRBJ1-3; TRBD1 might be the D (6 bases). Germline CDR1 reads SGHDN; CDR2 reads FVKESK. V was cut by 4 bases and J by 4 bases, with 20 bases left in between. The CDR3 sequence is 17 residues long.

Remarks on this clonotype: Since a much larger clone is just one base distant, this may be a read error. This rearrangement joins TRBV2 to TRBJ2-7, with D perhaps TRBD1 or TRBD2 (7 bases each). Germline CDR1 and CDR2: SNHLY and FYNNEI. The CDR3 covers 13 residues. The CDR3 reads CASRGGGSYEQHF. In DNA, the CDR3 is TGTGCCAGCAGGGGAGGGGGCTCCTACGAGCAGCACTTC. The entire variable domain, with the rest obtained from reference TRBV2 and TRBJ2-7, is as follows: EPEVTQTPSHQVTQMGQEVILRCVPISNHLYFYWYRQILGQKVEFLVSFYNNEISEKSEIFDDQFSVERPDGSNFTLKIRSTKLEDSAMYFCASRGGGSYEQHFGPGTRLTVT.

This clonotype was seen more than once but under ten times. This sequence joins TRBV20-1 and TRBJ2-2; 7 bases fit TRBD2. The J segment lost 5 bases and the V segment lost 5 bases, leaving 11 bases of the junction unmatched. The germline V gene encodes CDR1 DFQATT and CDR2 SNEGSKA (reference sequence). The CDR3 runs to 15 residues. This CDR3 reads CSAPPWGGKTGELFF. The CDR3 DNA follows: TGCAGTGCTCCTCCCTGGGGGGGGAAAACCGGGGAGCTGTTTTTT.

This clonotype was seen a few times. CDR3 loop: CASSSIGTRYNEQFF. In nucleotides, the CDR3 is TGTGCCAGCAGTTCCATCGGGACTAGATACAATGAGCAGTTCTTC. This chain connects TRBV12-3 or TRBV12-4 to TRBJ2-1; 8 bases align to TRBD2. This CDR3 comprises 15 residues. V trimming: 4 bases; J trimming: 4 bases; junction bases outside the gene matches: 6.

The table lists this clonotype with a count of one. Just one base apart from a much larger clone, this may be a read error. The chain combines TRBV7-2 with TRBJ2-7, with D maybe TRBD2 (6 bases). The CDR3 contains 14 residues. CDR1 is SGHTA, CDR2 FQGNSA, per germline. The V gene lost 3 bases and the J gene lost 5 bases, with 14 bases spanning the gap. The DNA of the CDR3 is TGTGCCAGCAGCTTTTGGGGGGATTCCCACGAGCAGTACTTC. This codes for CASSFWGDSHEQYF.

The chain carries TRBV18 and TRBJ2-5, with 8 bases identical to TRBD2. Unmatched junction bases numbered 4, after V lost 3 bases and J lost 1 base. In germline, CDR1 is KGHSH, CDR2 LQKENI. The CDR3 runs to 15 residues. CDR3 sequence (DNA): TGTGCCAGCTCACCGCCTAGCGGGTTCCAAGAGACCCAGTACTTC. Protein: CASSPPSGFQETQYF.

The rearrangement joins TRBV4-1 to TRBJ2-7, with D tentatively TRBD2 (5 bases). This CDR3 comprises 13 residues. Trimming pared 4 bases from V and 3 bases from J, leaving 10 bases between. Germline-derived CDR1 and CDR2 are MGHRA and YSYEKL. The CDR3: CASSPPEGYEQYF. The DNA of the CDR3 is TGCGCCAGCAGCCCTCCTGAGGGCTACGAGCAGTACTTC.

This clonotype was counted a few times. The chain uses TRBV20-1 and TRBJ2-4; D unresolved. CDR1 is DFQATT, CDR2 SNEGSKA, per germline (reference sequence). The germline V and J ends were trimmed by 3 bases and 3 bases, with 6 bases remaining between them. The CDR3 loop spans 12 amino acids. The CDR3 DNA reads TGCAGTGCTAGGGCAGTCAAAAACATTCAGTACTTC. It codes for CSARAVKNIQYF.

This clonotype was seen a few times. The gene calls are TRBV5-1 and TRBJ2-5; 7 nucleotides agree with TRBD2. The CDR3 extends over 12 amino acids. Germline loops: CDR1 SGHRS, CDR2 YFSETQ. The ends lost 6 bases at V and 5 bases at J; junction bases unmatched: 4. The CDR3 region is CASTIGGETQYF. The CDR3 DNA reads as TGCGCCAGCACAATCGGGGGGGAGACCCAGTACTTC.

In its sample, this clonotype was seen many times. The CDR3 bases are TGTGCCAGCTCACCTACGGGACAGGCCTATGGCTACACCTTC. Translating it yields CASSPTGQAYGYTF. The chain combines TRBV18 with TRBJ1-2, with 8 nucleotides matching TRBD1. The junction had 4 bases not matched to a gene; V was cut back by 3 bases and J by 4 bases. This CDR3 is built from 14 residues. CDR1 and CDR2 from the germline V gene are KGHSH and LQKENI.

This clonotype was counted a few times. V gene TRBV30 combines with J gene TRBJ2-5, with 7 nucleotides matching TRBD1. V was clipped by 3 bases and J by 5 bases; unmatched bases: 9. The CDR3 has 14 residues. The germline V gene has CDR1 GTSNPN and CDR2 SVGIG (reference sequence). CDR3 region: CAWSQGGPGETQYF. The CDR3 DNA reads as TGTGCCTGGAGCCAAGGGGGCCCGGGGGAGACCCAGTACTTC. Supplemented by reference TRBV30 and TRBJ2-5, the full variable domain reads SQTIHQWPATLVQPVGSPLSLECTVEGTSNPNLYWYRQAAGRGLQLLFYSVGIGQISSEVPQNLSASRPQDRQFILSSKKLLLSDSGFYLCAWSQGGPGETQYFGPGTRLLVL.

This rearrangement joins TRBV3-1 to TRBJ1-3; no reliable D call. Trimming left V 1 base short and J 0 bases short, with 13 bases between. The germline CDR1 and CDR2 sequences are LGHDT and YNNKEL (reference sequence). The CDR3 covers 17 residues. The CDR3 nucleotides are TGTGCCAGCAGCCAAGGATTCTTGGGGAACTCTGGAAACACCATATATTTT. Translation gives CASSQGFLGNSGNTIYF.

This clonotype came up a few times. The V and J genes are TRBV3-1 and TRBJ2-7; D unclear. Per the germline V gene, CDR1 is LGHDT and CDR2 is YNNKEL (reference sequence). With 4 bases removed from V and 2 bases from J, the gap between germline ends came to 15 bases. The CDR3 length is 15 residues. The DNA for the CDR3 is TGTGCCAGCAGCCCTCTCGGGCAGAGACCCTACGAGCAGTACTTC. Its translation: CASSPLGQRPYEQYF.

The CDR3 nucleotides are TGTGCCAGCACCAAGACTAGCGGGGGAGTAGGGGGCTCCTACAATGAGCAGTTCTTC. Translation gives CASTKTSGGVGGSYNEQFF. The V gene is TRBV5-5, the J gene TRBJ2-1; 12 bases align to TRBD2. Germline values: CDR1 SGHKS, CDR2 YYEKEE (reference sequence). The CDR3 loop spans 19 amino acids. The V gene end was trimmed by 6 bases and the J gene end by 0 bases; junction bases not matched to a gene: 13.

The chain carries TRBV29-1 and TRBJ2-6, with TRBD1 as a possible D gene (5 bases). Per the germline V gene, CDR1 is SQVTM and CDR2 is ANQGSEA. V gave up 4 bases and J gave up 0 bases, with 10 bases separating them. The CDR3 length is 15 residues. CDR3 region: CSVGGESSGANVLTF. The DNA of the CDR3 is TGCAGCGTTGGGGGCGAGAGCTCTGGGGCCAACGTCCTGACTTTC.

The V gene is TRBV19, the J gene TRBJ2-7, with D possibly matching TRBD2 (5 bases). V lost 5 bases and J 5 bases, leaving 25 bases between the germline ends. Germline CDR1 reads LNHDA; CDR2 reads SQIVND (reference sequence). The CDR3 is 17 amino acids. CDR3 loop: CASSPEGPRSPTHEQYF. The DNA for the CDR3 is TGTGCCAGTAGTCCTGAGGGCCCACGTAGTCCCACCCACGAGCAGTACTTC.

This clonotype appeared a few times. The chain is built from TRBV10-3 and TRBJ2-1; no clear D gene. Trimming shortened V by 4 bases and J by 5 bases, and 15 bases separated the two germline ends. The V gene's germline CDR1 is ENHRY and CDR2 SYGVKD. The CDR3 covers 15 residues. The CDR3 loop is CAISGAAKLNNEQFF. The CDR3, as DNA: TGTGCCATCAGTGGGGCAGCCAAACTGAACAATGAGCAGTTCTTC.

The chain combines TRBV7-9 with TRBJ2-7, with TRBD1 as a possible D gene (5 bases). Germline CDR1 reads SEHNR; CDR2 reads FQNEAQ (reference sequence). There are 12 residues in the CDR3. V was pared by 5 bases and J by 6 bases, with 11 bases between. The CDR3 spells CASSVRVGEQYF. The DNA for the CDR3 is TGTGCCAGCAGCGTCAGGGTTGGCGAGCAGTACTTC.